Below, 21 T cell receptor beta chains from the same sample are listed, as sequenced in a study of cytomegalovirus exposure and HLA in healthy donors. PCR was performed using 60 Vbeta and 13 Jbeta primers. Assay: immunoSEQ multiplex PCR; the TCRdb copy retains only in-frame clones and omits some. The sample records about 130,000 clones, about four fifths being singletons. The source material was PBMCs. These receptors originate from a man younger than 45 in good health.

The V call is TRBV20-1, the J call TRBJ1-6; D is unresolved. The CDR3 contains 11 residues. V lost 5 bases to trimming and J lost 9 bases, with 8 bases between them. Looked up from germline, CDR1 is DFQATT and CDR2 is SNEGSKA (reference sequence). This chain's CDR3 is CSAGLGSPLHF. The CDR3 bases are TGCAGTGCTGGCCTAGGTTCACCCCTCCACTTT.

The CDR3 DNA sequence: TGTGCCAGCAGTTACTCCCTAGCGGGGCTTTCCTACGAGCAGTACTTC. It encodes CASSYSLAGLSYEQYF. The rearrangement joins TRBV6-6 to TRBJ2-7; 9 bases agree with TRBD2. The V segment lost 0 bases and the J segment 1 base; nucleotides outside the gene matches: 4. Germline CDR1 is MNHNY and CDR2 is SVGAGI (reference sequence). The CDR3 covers 16 residues.

J is TRBJ2-1 and V is TRBV6-5, with D possibly TRBD2 on 7 matching bases. With 0 bases removed from V and 5 bases from J, the gap between germline ends came to 14 bases. From germline, CDR1 is MNHEY and CDR2 SVGAGI. The CDR3 contains 16 residues. The CDR3: CASSYSIGGGNNEQFF. CDR3 nucleotides: TGTGCCAGCAGTTACTCGATTGGGGGGGGCAACAATGAGCAGTTCTTC.

This clone was counted once. The rearrangement links TRBV10-2 to TRBJ2-5; 7 nucleotides line up with TRBD1. The CDR3 length is 14 residues. The trim removed 4 bases at V and 3 bases at J, leaving 5 bases unmatched. The germline V gene encodes CDR1 WSHSY and CDR2 SAAADI. CDR3 sequence (DNA): TGCGCCAGCAGTGTAGCCGGGACAGAAGAGACCCAGTACTTC. This translates into CASSVAGTEETQYF.

The chain couples TRBV7-2 to TRBJ1-3; D not certain. The CDR3 has 16 residues. Germline-derived CDR1 and CDR2 are SGHTA and FQGNSA. With 4 bases removed from V and 2 bases from J, the gap between germline ends came to 15 bases. CDR3 sequence reads: CASSSGRRGTGNTIYF. CDR3 sequence (DNA): TGTGCCAGCAGCTCGGGTCGGCGGGGAACTGGAAACACCATATATTTT.

The chain recombines TRBV6-6 with TRBJ1-1; TRBD1 matches 7 bases. Losses at the gene ends were 1 base for V and 5 bases for J; bases not matched to a gene: 4. The V gene's germline CDR1 is MNHNY and CDR2 SVGAGI (reference sequence). This CDR3 contains 14 residues. The CDR3 region is CASSYLAQGTEAFF. The CDR3 DNA is TGTGCCAGCAGTTACTTAGCACAGGGGACTGAAGCTTTCTTT.

The chain recombines TRBV2 with TRBJ2-2; the match to TRBD2 covers 11 bases. Germline assignment: CDR1 SNHLY and CDR2 FYNNEI. After removal of 5 bases from V and 0 bases from J, the junction contained 8 bases not matched to a gene. The CDR3 loop spans 18 amino acids. CDR3: CASSPGLAVTSNTGELFF. The CDR3 DNA is TGTGCCAGCAGTCCGGGACTAGCGGTTACCTCGAACACCGGGGAGCTGTTTTTT.

This chain links TRBV7-2 with TRBJ2-5, with D uncertain. The germline V and J ends were trimmed by 5 bases and 4 bases, with 14 bases remaining between them. The germline V gene encodes CDR1 SGHTA and CDR2 FQGNSA. There are 14 residues in the CDR3. CDR3 protein: CASSLTRILETQYF. The CDR3 DNA reads TGTGCCAGCAGCCTAACCAGGATCCTAGAGACCCAGTACTTC.

This clone was seen only once. The chain links TRBV10-3 to TRBJ2-5; possible D gene TRBD2, 5 bases. CDR3 length equals 13 residues. V dropped 8 bases and J dropped 1 base, with 11 bases sitting between them. Per the germline V gene, CDR1 is ENHRY and CDR2 is SYGVKD. CDR3 residues: CAIGEQIQETQYF. The CDR3 DNA reads TGTGCCATCGGGGAGCAGATCCAAGAGACCCAGTACTTC.

This clone was recorded a few times. This rearrangement joins TRBV4-3 to TRBJ2-4, with 13 bases identical to TRBD2. CDR3 size: 17 residues. Germline loops: CDR1 LGHNA, CDR2 YSLEER. V lost 4 bases and J lost 3; bases outside the gene matches: 6. The CDR3: CASSLLAGGPIKNIQYF. CDR3 in DNA: TGCGCCAGCAGCCTACTAGCGGGAGGGCCGATCAAAAACATTCAGTACTTC.

V and J are TRBV5-1 and TRBJ1-4; D unresolved. Deletions cut 4 bases from V and 7 bases from J, with 14 bases between. Germline V gene data show CDR1 as SGHRS and CDR2 as YFSETQ. The CDR3 length is 14 residues. The CDR3 coding sequence is TGCGCCAGCAGCGCGACTCGGGAGGCTGAAAAACTGTTTTTT. It translates to CASSATREAEKLFF.

A single count supports this clone. The V call is TRBV10-3, the J call TRBJ2-1; 10 positions agree with TRBD2. There are 18 residues in the CDR3. With V trimmed by 5 bases and J by 7 bases, 17 bases remained unmatched. The V gene's germline CDR1 is ENHRY and CDR2 SYGVKD. The CDR3 region has the DNA TGTGCCATCAGTCTCTACGAACTACTAGCGGGAAGTATTAATGAGCAGTTCTTC. It encodes CAISLYELLAGSINEQFF.

The CDR3 DNA sequence: TGTGCCAGCAGCTTCTACGGACTAGCGGGAGCAGATACGCAGTATTTT. Translating gives CASSFYGLAGADTQYF. This chain joins TRBV5-4 and TRBJ2-3; 13 bases fit TRBD2. After removal of 2 bases from V and 4 bases from J, the junction contained 4 bases not matched to a gene. CDR1 is SGHNT, CDR2 YYREEE, per germline (reference sequence). This CDR3 spans 16 amino acids.

The V gene is TRBV6-1, the J gene TRBJ2-5; the D gene is possibly TRBD2 (6 bases). Trimming shortened V by 5 bases and J by 3 bases, and 16 bases separated the two germline ends. The germline gives CDR1 MNHNS, CDR2 SASEGT. CDR3 length equals 15 residues. The CDR3 reads CASSPRGYEEETQYF. In DNA, the CDR3 is TGTGCCAGCAGTCCCCGGGGGTATGAGGAAGAGACCCAGTACTTC.

This chain connects TRBV19 to TRBJ1-5; no reliable D call. V lost 2 bases and J lost 2, with 4 bases in between. This CDR3 has 13 residues. CDR1 LNHDA and CDR2 SQIVND come from the germline V gene (reference sequence). The CDR3 sequence is CASSILGNQPQHF. The CDR3 bases are TGTGCCAGTAGTATATTAGGCAATCAGCCCCAGCATTTT. Together with reference TRBV19 and TRBJ1-5, the CDR3 gives the full variable domain: DGGITQSPKYLFRKEGQNVTLSCEQNLNHDAMYWYRQDPGQGLRLIYYSQIVNDFQKGDIAEGYSVSREKKESFPLTVTSAQKNPTAFYLCASSILGNQPQHFGDGTRLSIL.

The genes are TRBV5-4 and TRBJ2-1; no clear D gene. Germline V gives CDR1 SGHNT, CDR2 YYREEE (reference sequence). The CDR3 has 12 residues. Between the trimmed V and J ends, which lost 5 bases and 2 bases, there was a span of 5 bases. CDR3 in DNA: TGTGCCAGCAGTCCAACCTACAATGAGCAGTTCTTC. Protein sequence: CASSPTYNEQFF. Combining the CDR3 with reference TRBV5-4 and TRBJ2-1 gives the whole variable domain ETGVTQSPTHLIKTRGQQVTLRCSSQSGHNTVSWYQQALGQGPQFIFQYYREEENGRGNFPPRFSGLQFPNYSSELNVNALELDDSALYLCASSPTYNEQFFGPGTRLTVL.

V usage is TRBV2 and J usage is TRBJ1-2; D is possibly TRBD1 (5 bases). Trimming shortened V by 7 bases and J by 0 bases, and 12 bases separated the two germline ends. Germline-derived CDR1 and CDR2 are SNHLY and FYNNEI. The CDR3 is 14 residues long. CDR3 bases: TGTGCCAGCACCCTCAGGGCAGCTAACTATGGCTACACCTTC. Translating gives CASTLRAANYGYTF.

The chain employs TRBV30 and TRBJ1-2; perhaps TRBD1 as D (5 bases). Germline V gene lookup returns CDR1 GTSNPN and CDR2 SVGIG (reference sequence). This CDR3 is 15 amino acids long. The V end lost 0 bases, the J end lost 0 bases, and 11 bases lay between the germline ends. CDR3 coding DNA: TGTGCCTGGAGTGTCGCAGGGACTCCTAACTATGGCTACACCTTC. This gives the protein CAWSVAGTPNYGYTF. The whole variable domain, remainder taken from reference TRBV30 and TRBJ1-2, is SQTIHQWPATLVQPVGSPLSLECTVEGTSNPNLYWYRQAAGRGLQLLFYSVGIGQISSEVPQNLSASRPQDRQFILSSKKLLLSDSGFYLCAWSVAGTPNYGYTFGSGTRLTVV.

This clone has more than one count but fewer than ten. The CDR3 nucleotides read TGTGCCAGCAGTTCGACAGGGCTAAGGCAGCCCCAGCATTTT. It yields the protein CASSSTGLRQPQHF. The gene calls are TRBV7-2 and TRBJ1-5; 7 bases agree with TRBD1. This CDR3 is 14 amino acids long. The J segment lost 7 bases and the V segment lost 6 bases, leaving 9 bases of the junction unmatched. Germline loops: CDR1 SGHTA, CDR2 FQGNSA.

The chain links TRBV19 to TRBJ1-1; no clear D. This CDR3 is built from 13 residues. Per the germline V gene, CDR1 is LNHDA and CDR2 is SQIVND (reference sequence). V was clipped by 7 bases and J by 0 bases, with 9 bases between them. The CDR3 sequence: CASTPGLNTEAFF. Written as DNA, the CDR3 is TGTGCCAGTACCCCGGGTCTGAACACTGAAGCTTTCTTT. Full variable domain (missing parts from reference TRBV19 and TRBJ1-1): DGGITQSPKYLFRKEGQNVTLSCEQNLNHDAMYWYRQDPGQGLRLIYYSQIVNDFQKGDIAEGYSVSREKKESFPLTVTSAQKNPTAFYLCASTPGLNTEAFFGQGTRLTVV.

This clone was observed a single time. The V call is TRBV11-2, the J call TRBJ2-7; TRBD2 matches at 10 bases. The CDR3 is 15 residues long. The V gene end was trimmed by 1 base and the J gene end by 4 bases; junction bases not matched to a gene: 4. Germline loops: CDR1 SGHAT, CDR2 FQNNGV. In DNA form, the CDR3 reads TGTGCCAGCAGCTTAGTGGCTAGCGGGAGTTACGAGCAGTACTTC. Translated, it gives CASSLVASGSYEQYF.